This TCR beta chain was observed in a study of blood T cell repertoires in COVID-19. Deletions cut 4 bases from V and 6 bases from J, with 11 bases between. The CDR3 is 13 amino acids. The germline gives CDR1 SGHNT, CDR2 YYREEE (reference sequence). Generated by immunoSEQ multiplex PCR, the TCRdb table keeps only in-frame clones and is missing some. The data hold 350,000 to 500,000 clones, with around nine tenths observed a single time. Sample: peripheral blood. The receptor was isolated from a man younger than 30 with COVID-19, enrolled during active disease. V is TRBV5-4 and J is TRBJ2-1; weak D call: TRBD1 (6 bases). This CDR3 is CASSITGINEQFF. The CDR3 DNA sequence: TGTGCCAGCAGCATAACAGGGATCAATGAGCAGTTCTTC.